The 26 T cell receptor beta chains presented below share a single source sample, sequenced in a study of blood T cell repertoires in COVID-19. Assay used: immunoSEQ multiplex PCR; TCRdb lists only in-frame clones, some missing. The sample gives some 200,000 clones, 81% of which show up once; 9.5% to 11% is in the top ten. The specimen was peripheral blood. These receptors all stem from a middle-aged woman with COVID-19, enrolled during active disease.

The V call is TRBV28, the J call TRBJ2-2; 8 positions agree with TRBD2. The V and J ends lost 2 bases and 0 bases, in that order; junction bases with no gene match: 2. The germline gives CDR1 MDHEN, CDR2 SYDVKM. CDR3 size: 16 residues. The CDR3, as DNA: TGTGCCAGCAGTTTACGGGGGGGCGCGAACACCGGGGAGCTGTTTTTT. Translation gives CASSLRGGANTGELFF.

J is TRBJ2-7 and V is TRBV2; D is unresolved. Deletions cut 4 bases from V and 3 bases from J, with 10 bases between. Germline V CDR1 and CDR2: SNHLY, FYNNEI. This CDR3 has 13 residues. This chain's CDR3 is CASSGFPNYEQYV. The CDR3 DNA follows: TGTGCCAGCAGTGGTTTTCCCAACTACGAGCAGTACGTC.

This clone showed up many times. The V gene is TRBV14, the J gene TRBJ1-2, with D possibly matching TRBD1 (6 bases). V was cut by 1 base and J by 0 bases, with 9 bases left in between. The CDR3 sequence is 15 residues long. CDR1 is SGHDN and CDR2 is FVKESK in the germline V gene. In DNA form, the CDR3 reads TGTGCCAGCAGCCAAGCAGGGGCGGCTAACTATGGCTACACCTTC. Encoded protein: CASSQAGAANYGYTF. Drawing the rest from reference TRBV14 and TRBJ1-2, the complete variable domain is EAGVTQFPSHSVIEKGQTVTLRCDPISGHDNLYWYRRVMGKEIKFLLHFVKESKQDESGMPNNRFLAERTGGTYSTLKVQPAELEDSGVYFCASSQAGAANYGYTFGSGTRLTVV.

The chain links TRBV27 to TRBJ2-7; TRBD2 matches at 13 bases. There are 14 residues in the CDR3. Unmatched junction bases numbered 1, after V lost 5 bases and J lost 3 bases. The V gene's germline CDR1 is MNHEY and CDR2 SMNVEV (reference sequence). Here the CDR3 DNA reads TGTGCCAGCAGTGGACTAGCGGGGGACTACGAGCAGTACTTC. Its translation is CASSGLAGDYEQYF.

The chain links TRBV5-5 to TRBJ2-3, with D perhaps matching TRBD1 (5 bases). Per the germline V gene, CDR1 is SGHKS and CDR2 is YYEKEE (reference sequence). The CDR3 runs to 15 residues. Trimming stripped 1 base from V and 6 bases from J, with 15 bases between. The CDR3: CASSLQEQGRDTQYF. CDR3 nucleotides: TGTGCCAGCAGCTTGCAAGAGCAGGGCCGCGATACGCAGTATTTT.

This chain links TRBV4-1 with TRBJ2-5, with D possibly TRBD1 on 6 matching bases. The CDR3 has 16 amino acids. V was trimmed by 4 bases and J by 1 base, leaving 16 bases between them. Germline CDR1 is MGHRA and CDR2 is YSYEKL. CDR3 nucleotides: TGCGCCAGCAGCCCAGGCGACAGGATCTCCCAAGAGACCCAGTACTTC. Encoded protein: CASSPGDRISQETQYF.

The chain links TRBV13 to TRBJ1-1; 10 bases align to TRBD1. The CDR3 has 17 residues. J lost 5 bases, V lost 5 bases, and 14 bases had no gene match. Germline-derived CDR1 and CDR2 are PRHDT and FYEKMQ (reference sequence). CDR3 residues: CASSKFIGTGVETEAFF. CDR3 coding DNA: TGTGCCAGCAGCAAATTTATCGGGACAGGGGTGGAAACTGAAGCTTTCTTT.

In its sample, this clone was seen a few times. CDR3 DNA sequence: TGTGCCAGCAGCTTGGAATGGGGGGAGACATCATCCCGGGCCCTCCACTTT. It encodes CASSLEWGETSSRALHF. This chain joins TRBV5-6 and TRBJ1-6, with D possibly being TRBD1 (5 bases). The germline CDR1 and CDR2 sequences are SGHDT and YYEEEE. The length of the CDR3 is 17 residues. V gave up 0 bases and J gave up 14 bases, with 24 bases separating them.

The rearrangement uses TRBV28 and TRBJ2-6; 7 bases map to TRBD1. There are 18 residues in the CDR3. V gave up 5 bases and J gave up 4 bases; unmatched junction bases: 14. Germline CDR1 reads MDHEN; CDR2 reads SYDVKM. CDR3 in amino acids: CASSTLTGTVVGANVLTF. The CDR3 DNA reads TGTGCCAGCAGTACGTTGACAGGGACGGTCGTGGGGGCCAACGTCCTGACTTTC.

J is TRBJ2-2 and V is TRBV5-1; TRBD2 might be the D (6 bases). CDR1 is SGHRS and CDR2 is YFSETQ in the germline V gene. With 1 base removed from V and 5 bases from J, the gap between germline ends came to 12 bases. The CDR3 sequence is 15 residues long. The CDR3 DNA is TGCGCCAGCAGCTTGACCGGGAGCGGGACCGGGGAGCTGTTTTTT. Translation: CASSLTGSGTGELFF.

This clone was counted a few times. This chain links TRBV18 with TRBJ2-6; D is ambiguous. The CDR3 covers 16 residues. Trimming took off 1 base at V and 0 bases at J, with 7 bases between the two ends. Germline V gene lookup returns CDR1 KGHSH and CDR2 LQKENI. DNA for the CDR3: TGTGCCAGCTCACCACTCCCCGTCTCTGGGGCCAACGTCCTGACTTTC. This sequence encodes CASSPLPVSGANVLTF.

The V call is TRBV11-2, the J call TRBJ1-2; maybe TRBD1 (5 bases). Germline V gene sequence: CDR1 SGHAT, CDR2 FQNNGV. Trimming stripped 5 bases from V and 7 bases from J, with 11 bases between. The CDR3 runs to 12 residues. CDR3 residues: CASSLRTSGYTF. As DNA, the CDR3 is TGTGCCAGCAGCCTACGGACATCTGGCTACACCTTC.

The CDR3 nucleotides are TGTGCCAGCAGCTCACTGGGGAGCGGCACCGGGGAGCTGTTTTTT. Translation: CASSSLGSGTGELFF. The rearrangement uses TRBV7-6 and TRBJ2-2; possibly TRBD2 for D (5 bases). The V and J ends lost 4 bases and 4 bases respectively, with 13 bases between them. Germline CDR1 is SGHVS and CDR2 is FNYEAQ. The CDR3 has 15 amino acids.

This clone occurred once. The CDR3 sequence is CASSLAGFTEAFF. The CDR3 region has the DNA TGTGCCAGCAGCTTGGCAGGGTTCACTGAAGCTTTCTTT. This sequence joins TRBV5-6 and TRBJ1-1; D perhaps matches TRBD1 (5 bases). V lost 0 bases and J lost 4, with 7 bases in between. The CDR3 extends over 13 amino acids. Germline loops: CDR1 SGHDT, CDR2 YYEEEE.

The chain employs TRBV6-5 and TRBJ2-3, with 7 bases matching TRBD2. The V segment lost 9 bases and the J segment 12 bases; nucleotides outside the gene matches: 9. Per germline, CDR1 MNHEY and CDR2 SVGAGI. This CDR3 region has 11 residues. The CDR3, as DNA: TGTGCCAGTGGGGTGGGGACTATCCAGTATTTT. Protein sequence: CASGVGTIQYF.

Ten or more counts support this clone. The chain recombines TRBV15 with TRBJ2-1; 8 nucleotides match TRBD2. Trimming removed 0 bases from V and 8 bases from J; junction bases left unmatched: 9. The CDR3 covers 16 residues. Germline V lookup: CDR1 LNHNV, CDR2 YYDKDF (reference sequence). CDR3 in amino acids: CATSRDLGLGGYEQFF. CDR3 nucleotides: TGTGCCACCAGCAGAGATCTGGGACTAGGGGGGTATGAGCAGTTCTTC.

CDR3 loop: CASTKDSSYGYTF. CDR3 coding DNA: TGTGCCAGCACCAAGGACAGTTCCTATGGCTACACCTTC. The J gene is TRBJ1-2, the V gene TRBV6-5, with TRBD1 as a possible D gene (6 bases). The V gene's germline CDR1 is MNHEY and CDR2 SVGAGI. The V end lost 7 bases, the J end lost 4 bases, and 13 bases lay between the germline ends. The CDR3 extends over 13 amino acids.

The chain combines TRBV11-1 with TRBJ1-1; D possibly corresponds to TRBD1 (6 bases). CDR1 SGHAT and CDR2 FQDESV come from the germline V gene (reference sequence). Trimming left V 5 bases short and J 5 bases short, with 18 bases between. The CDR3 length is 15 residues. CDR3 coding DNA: TGTGCCAGCAGCGTCTCGTCGGGGCAGGGGACTGAAGCTTTCTTT. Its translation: CASSVSSGQGTEAFF.

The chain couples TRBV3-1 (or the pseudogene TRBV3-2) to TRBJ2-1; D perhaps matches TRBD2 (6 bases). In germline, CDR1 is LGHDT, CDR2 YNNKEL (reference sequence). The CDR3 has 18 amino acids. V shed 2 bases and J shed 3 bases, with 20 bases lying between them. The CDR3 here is CASSQLRDSAQIYNEQFF. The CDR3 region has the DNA TGTGCCAGCAGCCAATTGCGGGATAGCGCCCAAATCTACAATGAGCAGTTCTTC.

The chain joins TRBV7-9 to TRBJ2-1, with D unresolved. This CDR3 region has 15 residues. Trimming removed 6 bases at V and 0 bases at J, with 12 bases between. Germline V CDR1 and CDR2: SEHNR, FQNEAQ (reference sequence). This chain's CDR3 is CASSPDRSSYNEQFF. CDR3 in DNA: TGTGCCAGCAGTCCAGACCGGAGCTCCTACAATGAGCAGTTCTTC.

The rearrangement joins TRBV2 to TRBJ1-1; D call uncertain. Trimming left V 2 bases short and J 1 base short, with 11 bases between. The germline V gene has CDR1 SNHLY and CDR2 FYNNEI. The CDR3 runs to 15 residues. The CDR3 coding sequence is TGTGCCAGCAGTGAAATGCGCAAACCGAACACTGAAGCTTTCTTT. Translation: CASSEMRKPNTEAFF.

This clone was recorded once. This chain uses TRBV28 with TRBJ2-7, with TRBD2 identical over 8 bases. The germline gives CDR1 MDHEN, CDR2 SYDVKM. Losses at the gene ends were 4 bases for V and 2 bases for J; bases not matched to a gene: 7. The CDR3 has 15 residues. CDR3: CASSSEPGGPYEQYF. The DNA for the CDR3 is TGTGCCAGCAGTTCCGAGCCGGGGGGGCCCTACGAGCAGTACTTC.

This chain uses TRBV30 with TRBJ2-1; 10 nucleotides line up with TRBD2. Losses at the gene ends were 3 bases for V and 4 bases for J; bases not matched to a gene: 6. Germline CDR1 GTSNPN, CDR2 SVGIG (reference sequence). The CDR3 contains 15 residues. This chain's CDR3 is CAWRSGLAIYNEQFF. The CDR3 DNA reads TGTGCCTGGAGATCGGGACTAGCGATATACAATGAGCAGTTCTTC.

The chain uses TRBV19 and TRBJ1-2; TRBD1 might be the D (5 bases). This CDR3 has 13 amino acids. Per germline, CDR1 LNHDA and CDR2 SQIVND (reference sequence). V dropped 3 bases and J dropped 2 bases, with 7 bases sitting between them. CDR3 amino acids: CASSIDRNYGYTF. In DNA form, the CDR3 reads TGTGCCAGTAGTATCGACAGAAACTATGGCTACACCTTC. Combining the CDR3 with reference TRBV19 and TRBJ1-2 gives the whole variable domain DGGITQSPKYLFRKEGQNVTLSCEQNLNHDAMYWYRQDPGQGLRLIYYSQIVNDFQKGDIAEGYSVSREKKESFPLTVTSAQKNPTAFYLCASSIDRNYGYTFGSGTRLTVV.

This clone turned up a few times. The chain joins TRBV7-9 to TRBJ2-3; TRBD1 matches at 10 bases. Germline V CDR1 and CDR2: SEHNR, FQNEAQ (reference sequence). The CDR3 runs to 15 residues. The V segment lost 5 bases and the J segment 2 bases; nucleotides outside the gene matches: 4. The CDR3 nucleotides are TGTGCCAGCAGCCCGGGACAGGGGAACACAGATACGCAGTATTTT. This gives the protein CASSPGQGNTDTQYF. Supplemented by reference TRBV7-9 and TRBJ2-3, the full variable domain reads DTGVSQNPRHKITKRGQNVTFRCDPISEHNRLYWYRQTLGQGPEFLTYFQNEAQLEKSRLLSDRFSAERPKGSFSTLEIQRTEQGDSAMYLCASSPGQGNTDTQYFGPGTRLTVL.

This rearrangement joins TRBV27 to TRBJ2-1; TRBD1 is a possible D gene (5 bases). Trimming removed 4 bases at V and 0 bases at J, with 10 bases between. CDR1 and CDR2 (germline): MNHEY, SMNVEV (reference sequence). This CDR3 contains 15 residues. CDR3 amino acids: CASSSSRGSYNEQFF. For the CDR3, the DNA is TGTGCCAGCAGTTCTTCTAGGGGCTCCTACAATGAGCAGTTCTTC.